A selection of T cell receptor beta chains follows, all from one sample in a study of blood T cell repertoires in COVID-19. Repertoires were generated with immunoSEQ multiplex PCR, while TCRdb's copy carries only in-frame clones and drops some. Among a few hundred thousand clones listed, 85% were seen once. Sequencing was done on a sample of peripheral blood. The receptors were gathered from a young woman with acute or convalescent COVID-19. Both conserved end residues are trimmed from each CDR3.

TRBV13	TRBJ2-3	ASSGRLAGGDTQY
TRBV2	TRBJ1-5	ASTGQGRSQPQH
TRBV7-2	TRBJ1-2	ASSSLIWTGGYGYT
TRBV13	TRBJ2-7	ASSLAGGSTYEQY
TRBV28	TRBJ1-4	ASSPGTGLPNEKLF
TRBV19	TRBJ2-7	ASSRTSGDSYEQY
TRBV9	TRBJ2-7	ASSHPGPLRGTGESYEQY
TRBV10-3	TRBJ2-7	AISEPGTGGSYEQY
TRBV6-5	TRBJ2-1	ASHPGQSTNEQF
TRBV11-2	TRBJ1-2	ASSLVGDSTYT
TRBV12-5	TRBJ1-1	ASGLRGFTEAF
TRBV12-5	TRBJ2-5	ASGSPRETQETQY
TRBV5-4	TRBJ1-3	ASRSGSGGAGNTIY
TRBV2	TRBJ1-1	ASSKGQNTEAF
TRBV5-1	TRBJ2-5	ASTAPKWGGLRRETQY
TRBV5-6	TRBJ2-7	ASKTGTGANEQY
TRBV19	TRBJ1-5	ASRKTGDNQPQH
TRBV7-2	TRBJ2-7	ASSFSGLEQY
TRBV10-3	TRBJ1-4	AISATGDPNEKLF
TRBV9	TRBJ1-1	ASSVGSGGHAKAF
TRBV28	TRBJ1-5	ASSPGTDNQPQH
TRBV30	TRBJ1-2	AWHQGESGYT
TRBV24-1	TRBJ1-1	ATTSAGGERAEAF
TRBV11-2	TRBJ2-5	ASSAEQGALGTQY
TRBV18	TRBJ1-6	ASSRTGDSPLH
TRBV25-1	TRBJ1-6	ASSERTGQGNSPLH
TRBV30	TRBJ2-1	AWGGRAGGPYNEQF
TRBV4-1	TRBJ2-1	ASSQNSNEQF
TRBV6-1	TRBJ1-4	ASSDRGRGEKLF
TRBV4-1	TRBJ2-7	ASSQESRGQYEQY
TRBV3-1/TRBV3-2	TRBJ1-5	ASSQGPDQPQH
TRBV5-1	TRBJ1-2	ASSDTGTGDLYGYT
TRBV7-8	TRBJ2-3	ASSPTSGEADTQY
TRBV5-4	TRBJ2-7	ASSLASGYEQY
TRBV2	TRBJ2-7	ASTADSLSYEQY
TRBV28	TRBJ2-5	ASGAGRETQY
TRBV6-5	TRBJ1-5	GSRTGTSSNQPQH
TRBV5-1	TRBJ2-1	ASSYLAGASGEQF
TRBV27	TRBJ2-5	ASSLHATASGTGETQY
TRBV7-2	TRBJ1-6	ASSYRGLNSPLH
TRBV7-3	TRBJ1-1	ASSSQGGDYTEAF
TRBV12-5	TRBJ2-3	ASGETSGGADTQY
TRBV4-1	TRBJ1-2	ASSQVFRGRDGYT
TRBV4-1	TRBJ2-3	ASSHRGGARRIQY
TRBV7-9	TRBJ1-1	ASSLAEGYTEAF
TRBV28	TRBJ2-7	ASSLTSGRFDEQY
TRBV30	TRBJ2-7	AWSTGGSSYEQY
TRBV11-2	TRBJ2-7	ASSLQISGTGTYEQY
TRBV9	TRBJ2-1	ASSPSGSGRTDEQF
TRBV2	TRBJ2-5	ASSERAGGETQY